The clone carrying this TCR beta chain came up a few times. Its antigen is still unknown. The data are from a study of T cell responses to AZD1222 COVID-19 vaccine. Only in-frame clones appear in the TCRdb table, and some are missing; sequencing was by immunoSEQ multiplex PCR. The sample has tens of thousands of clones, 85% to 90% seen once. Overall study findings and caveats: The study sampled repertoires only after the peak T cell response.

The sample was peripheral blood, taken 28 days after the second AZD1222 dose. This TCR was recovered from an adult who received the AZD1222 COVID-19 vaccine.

The chain's CDR3 is CASSLSSPGYEQYF. The CDR3 coding sequence is TGCGCCAGCAGCTTGTCCTCCCCCGGGTACGAGCAGTACTTC. The rearrangement uses TRBV5-1 and TRBJ2-7; unclear D gene. From germline, CDR1 is SGHRS and CDR2 YFSETQ. Deletions cut 1 base from V and 4 bases from J, with 12 bases between. The CDR3 runs 14 residues.